These 4 T cell receptor beta chains share one sample of origin, sequenced in a study of OX40 agonist ivuxolimab in advanced cancers. The repertoire was sequenced with immunoSEQ multiplex PCR; TCRdb's copy has only in-frame clones and lacks some. The data hold 25,000 to 30,000 clones, with roughly nine tenths observed a single time. The sequencing here drew on CD4+ or CD8+ T cells sorted from blood, taken in a trial of the OX40 agonist ivuxolimab. These TCRs come from an adult with an advanced solid tumor such as melanoma, head and neck, liver or kidney cancer.

The chain is built from TRBV5-6 and TRBJ2-3, with 9 bases aligning to TRBD2. CDR3 length: 17 amino acids. The V gene end was trimmed by 0 bases and the J gene end by 3 bases; junction bases not matched to a gene: 8. From germline, CDR1 is SGHDT and CDR2 YYEEEE. The CDR3 DNA reads TGTGCCAGCAGCTTGGCCGTATTAGCGGGGGAGACAGATACGCAGTATTTT. This sequence encodes CASSLAVLAGETDTQYF. Together with reference TRBV5-6 and TRBJ2-3, the CDR3 gives the full variable domain: DAGVTQSPTHLIKTRGQQVTLRCSPKSGHDTVSWYQQALGQGPQFIFQYYEEEERQRGNFPDRFSGHQFPNYSSELNVNALLLGDSALYLCASSLAVLAGETDTQYFGPGTRLTVL.

CDR3 region: CASSLQIYNSPLHF. In nucleotides, the CDR3 is TGTGCCAGCAGCCTCCAGATCTATAATTCACCCCTCCACTTT. The rearrangement links TRBV7-9 to TRBJ1-6; the D is unclear. In germline, CDR1 is SEHNR, CDR2 FQNEAQ (reference sequence). With 5 bases removed from V and 3 bases from J, the gap between germline ends came to 8 bases. There are 14 residues in the CDR3.

This clone has only one observation. The rearrangement uses TRBV27 and TRBJ2-7; 8 nucleotides line up with TRBD1. The germline V gene encodes CDR1 MNHEY and CDR2 SMNVEV (reference sequence). V shed 2 bases and J 1 base; nucleotides not matched to a gene: 7. The CDR3 length is 16 residues. This chain's CDR3 is CASSLNGQGFSYEQYF. CDR3 nucleotide sequence: TGTGCCAGCAGTTTAAACGGACAGGGTTTTTCCTACGAGCAGTACTTC.

The chain links TRBV10-1 to TRBJ2-5; 7 bases match TRBD1. This CDR3 has 15 residues. Trimming cost V 3 bases and J 3 bases; bases outside gene matches: 7. Germline CDR1 and CDR2: WNHNN and SYGVQD (reference sequence). For the CDR3, the DNA is TGCGCCAGCAGTGACCGCTACGGGACAGAAGAGACCCAGTACTTC. Amino acid sequence: CASSDRYGTEETQYF.